These 10 T cell receptor beta chains originate from one sample sequenced in a study of blood T cell repertoires in COVID-19. Using immunoSEQ multiplex PCR, the repertoire was profiled, and TCRdb retains in-frame clones only, with some absent. The data hold about 370,000 clones, with more than 80% observed a single time. The sample was peripheral blood. The receptor set was obtained from a woman aged 30 to 39 with COVID-19, enrolled during active disease.

The chain is built from TRBV5-1 and TRBJ2-3; TRBD1 aligns across 7 bases. CDR1 and CDR2 from the germline V gene are SGHRS and YFSETQ. Germline trimming cut 7 bases from V and 8 bases from J; bases unmatched to any gene: 22. This CDR3 contains 17 residues. The CDR3 loop reads CASPIDCVGQARATQYF. The CDR3 bases are TGCGCCAGCCCGATTGATTGTGTTGGACAGGCCCGAGCTACGCAGTATTTT.

The genes are TRBV5-4 and TRBJ2-1; 16 positions match TRBD2. V lost 4 bases, J lost 9 bases, and 19 bases stayed unmatched. Germline CDR1 SGHNT, CDR2 YYREEE (reference sequence). This CDR3 has 20 amino acids. CDR3 loop: CASSLPPGLAGGPRSSEQFF. The CDR3 DNA follows: TGTGCCAGCAGCCTTCCGCCGGGACTAGCGGGGGGGCCCCGGAGTAGTGAGCAGTTCTTC.

The V and J genes are TRBV5-6 and TRBJ2-3; no definite D call. Trimming left V 1 base short and J 3 bases short, with 12 bases between. The V gene's germline CDR1 is SGHDT and CDR2 YYEEEE. This CDR3 spans 15 amino acids. The CDR3 here is CASSLLEVRTDTQYF. Written as DNA, the CDR3 is TGTGCCAGCAGCTTGCTTGAGGTGAGGACAGATACGCAGTATTTT.

V usage is TRBV12-3 or TRBV12-4 and J usage is TRBJ2-5; 7 bases agree with TRBD2. This CDR3 has 13 amino acids. J gave up 2 bases and V 4 bases, and 1 base lay outside the gene matches. The DNA for the CDR3 is TGTGCCAGCAGTTGGGGAGGGCAAGAGACCCAGTACTTC. It encodes CASSWGGQETQYF.

This rearrangement joins TRBV2 to TRBJ2-7; D may be TRBD2 (5 bases). Germline V gives CDR1 SNHLY, CDR2 FYNNEI. The CDR3 loop spans 12 amino acids. V was cut by 10 bases and J by 0 bases, with 10 bases left in between. DNA of the CDR3: TGTGCCACCAGAGGGAGCTCCTACGAGCAGTACTTC. Its translation is CATRGSSYEQYF.

The V gene is TRBV10-3, the J gene TRBJ2-3; 9 bases fit TRBD2. The trim removed 3 bases at V and 10 bases at J, leaving 14 bases unmatched. The germline V gene has CDR1 ENHRY and CDR2 SYGVKD. This CDR3 is 16 amino acids long. The CDR3: CAISDPLAGSGAAQYF. The DNA for the CDR3 is TGTGCCATCAGTGACCCCCTAGCGGGAAGTGGGGCAGCGCAGTATTTT.

This rearrangement joins TRBV24-1 to TRBJ2-7, with 7 bases matching TRBD1. The J segment lost 4 bases and the V segment lost 6 bases, leaving 2 bases of the junction unmatched. The CDR3 runs 12 residues. Germline V CDR1 and CDR2: KGHDR, SFDVKD. In nucleotides, the CDR3 is TGTGCCACCAGTTTGACAGGGTACGAGCAGTACTTC. Its translation: CATSLTGYEQYF.

CDR3 amino acids: CASSPRGITNEKLFF. The CDR3 DNA sequence: TGTGCCAGCAGTCCCAGAGGGATAACTAATGAAAAACTGTTTTTT. The V call is TRBV6-5, the J call TRBJ1-4; D is unclear. This CDR3 spans 15 amino acids. CDR1 is MNHEY and CDR2 is SVGAGI in the germline V gene. V was shortened by 5 bases and J by 1 base, with 11 bases between the two germline ends.

The chain couples TRBV30 to TRBJ1-1, with D possibly TRBD1 on 6 matching bases. V was trimmed by 0 bases and J by 0 bases, leaving 8 bases between them. This CDR3 comprises 14 residues. Germline values: CDR1 GTSNPN, CDR2 SVGIG (reference sequence). The CDR3 nucleotides are TGTGCCTGGAGTGTAACAGGGCTGAACACTGAAGCTTTCTTT. Translation gives CAWSVTGLNTEAFF.

The chain joins TRBV19 to TRBJ1-5; TRBD1 might be the D (6 bases). The CDR3 totals 12 residues. Trimming cost V 8 bases and J 7 bases, with 12 bases left between them. Per the germline V gene, CDR1 is LNHDA and CDR2 is SQIVND (reference sequence). This chain's CDR3 is CASWAQGQPQHF. As DNA, the CDR3 is TGTGCCAGTTGGGCACAGGGCCAGCCCCAGCATTTT.